This T cell receptor beta chain is drawn from a study of blood T cell repertoires in COVID-19. Study summary: Samples of COVID-19 (acute and convalescent) were obtained from the United States, Italy and Spain.

Germline V lookup: CDR1 SNHLY, CDR2 FYNNEI. CDR3 length equals 12 residues. Trimming pared 8 bases from V and 4 bases from J, leaving 12 bases between. The method was immunoSEQ multiplex PCR; TCRdb's version includes in-frame clones alone and lacks a portion of them. The sample yields about 68,000 clones, around 85% seen once. The V call is TRBV2, the J call TRBJ2-7; D gene ambiguous. The sample taken for sequencing was peripheral blood. This clonotype was sampled from a woman aged 45-59 years with acute or convalescent COVID-19. CDR3 sequence: CASLRRGYEQYF. CDR3 nucleotide sequence: TGTGCCAGCTTGCGGAGAGGATACGAGCAGTACTTC.